This passage covers 18 T cell receptor beta chains from one sample sequenced in a study of shared clonotypes between healthy human individuals. TCRdb's copy holds only in-frame clones and misses some; the assay was immunoSEQ multiplex PCR. The repertoire consists of approximately 980,000 clones, with approximately 76% occurring once and the leading ten covering about 1.5%. The sequencing input was memory CD4+ T cells sorted from blood. Sample subset: CD45RA-negative fraction. The receptors were gathered from a young man in good health.

V and J are TRBV7-2 and TRBJ1-1; no clear D. Per germline, CDR1 SGHTA and CDR2 FQGNSA. The CDR3 runs 13 residues. V lost 1 base and J 5 bases, leaving 8 bases between the germline ends. The DNA of the CDR3 is TGTGCCAGCAGCTTAGAAACGTTTACTGAAGCTTTCTTT. Protein: CASSLETFTEAFF. Full variable domain (missing parts from reference TRBV7-2 and TRBJ1-1): GAGVSQSPSNKVTEKGKDVELRCDPISGHTALYWYRQSLGQGLEFLIYFQGNSAPDKSGLPSDRFSAERTGGSVSTLTIQRTQQEDSAVYLCASSLETFTEAFFGQGTRLTVV.

The CDR3 DNA reads TGTGCCAGCTCACTTCGGACAGGGTCATACGAGCAGTACTTC. Amino acid sequence: CASSLRTGSYEQYF. V and J are TRBV18 and TRBJ2-7; TRBD1 aligns across 8 bases. The CDR3 is 14 amino acids. After removal of 4 bases from V and 4 bases from J, the junction contained 6 bases not matched to a gene. The germline V gene encodes CDR1 KGHSH and CDR2 LQKENI.

The chain couples TRBV7-9 to TRBJ2-7; no definite D call. Trimming pared 5 bases from V and 4 bases from J, leaving 9 bases between. The CDR3 length is 12 residues. In germline, CDR1 is SEHNR, CDR2 FQNEAQ (reference sequence). CDR3 region: CASSVQGYEQYF. As DNA, the CDR3 is TGTGCCAGCAGCGTACAAGGATACGAGCAGTACTTC.

The count of this clone is one. The chain has TRBV12-5 and TRBJ2-7, with 11 bases matching TRBD2. The ends lost 1 base at V and 5 bases at J; junction bases unmatched: 4. Germline V gene lookup returns CDR1 LGHNT and CDR2 FRNRAP. This CDR3 has 15 amino acids. CDR3 nucleotide sequence: TGTGCTAGTGGTTTGGCGGGACTAGCGGCCGACGAGCAGTACTTC. As protein: CASGLAGLAADEQYF.

The V call is TRBV27, the J call TRBJ1-6; unclear D gene. Trimming shortened V by 5 bases and J by 4 bases, and 15 bases separated the two germline ends. The CDR3 length is 16 residues. Germline CDR1 MNHEY, CDR2 SMNVEV (reference sequence). The CDR3 bases are TGTGCCAGCAGTCCAGACCTCCGACAATATAATTCACCCCTCCACTTT. Amino acid sequence: CASSPDLRQYNSPLHF.

The chain recombines TRBV9 with TRBJ2-1; TRBD2 aligns across 10 bases. Germline assignment: CDR1 SGDLS and CDR2 YYNGEE. The CDR3 extends over 17 amino acids. V was clipped by 0 bases and J by 7 bases; unmatched bases: 10. The CDR3 DNA reads TGTGCCAGCAGCGTAGTCCCCCGAGCGGGAGGGCGTAATGAGCAGTTCTTC. It codes for CASSVVPRAGGRNEQFF. The entire variable domain, with the rest obtained from reference TRBV9 and TRBJ2-1, is as follows: DSGVTQTPKHLITATGQRVTLRCSPRSGDLSVYWYQQSLDQGLQFLIQYYNGEERAKGNILERFSAQQFPDLHSELNLSSLELGDSALYFCASSVVPRAGGRNEQFFGPGTRLTVL.

This clone was counted a few times. The chain employs TRBV14 and TRBJ1-6; maybe TRBD1 (5 bases). The CDR3 consists of 15 residues. The germline V gene encodes CDR1 SGHDN and CDR2 FVKESK. Trimming cost V 4 bases and J 9 bases, with 16 bases left between them. CDR3 in amino acids: CASSPRGGLGSPLHF. CDR3 sequence (DNA): TGTGCCAGCAGCCCCCGGGGCGGGCTCGGTTCACCCCTCCACTTT.

The rearrangement uses TRBV28 and TRBJ1-2; possible D gene TRBD1, 6 bases. The CDR3 is 15 amino acids. The germline V gene encodes CDR1 MDHEN and CDR2 SYDVKM. V was pared by 1 base and J by 5 bases, with 14 bases between. CDR3 DNA sequence: TGTGCCAGCAGTTTATTTGCAGGGGCAGCGTATGGCTACACCTTC. Its translation is CASSLFAGAAYGYTF.

Comments on this clone: The same CDR3 is also encoded by other DNA sequences in this sample. The V call is TRBV20-1, the J call TRBJ1-1; D not certain. This CDR3 has 10 amino acids. Germline CDR1 is DFQATT and CDR2 is SNEGSKA (reference sequence). Trimming removed 6 bases from V and 2 bases from J, with 4 bases in between. CDR3 nucleotide sequence: TGCAGTGCAGCTAACACTGAAGCTTTCTTT. This codes for CSAANTEAFF.

This clone was seen once. This chain joins TRBV7-2 and TRBJ2-4; no clear D. V was cut by 2 bases and J by 0 bases, with 8 bases left in between. The germline CDR1 and CDR2 sequences are SGHTA and FQGNSA. This CDR3 has 15 amino acids. This CDR3 reads CASSLSSGAKNIQYF. The DNA for the CDR3 is TGTGCCAGCAGCTTATCTTCCGGAGCCAAAAACATTCAGTACTTC.

This clone was seen more than once but under ten times. J is TRBJ1-3 and V is TRBV5-5; D uncertain. Germline V lookup: CDR1 SGHKS, CDR2 YYEKEE (reference sequence). The CDR3 spans 14 residues. V gave up 1 base and J gave up 0 bases, with 5 bases separating them. For the CDR3, the DNA is TGTGCCAGCAGCTTGAAAGTCTCTGGAAACACCATATATTTT. It is translated as CASSLKVSGNTIYF.

J is TRBJ2-5 and V is TRBV4-1; D possibly matches TRBD1 or TRBD2 (5 bases each). CDR1 is MGHRA, CDR2 YSYEKL, per germline. The CDR3 loop spans 16 amino acids. Trimming took 3 bases from V and 7 from J, leaving 21 bases between them. CDR3 amino acids: CASSQPVRDGAMTQYF. The CDR3 DNA is TGCGCCAGCAGCCAGCCCGTCCGGGACGGAGCTATGACCCAGTACTTC.

The chain couples TRBV5-6 to TRBJ1-3; D perhaps matches TRBD1 (5 bases). Germline-derived CDR1 and CDR2 are SGHDT and YYEEEE. Trimming shortened V by 2 bases and J by 2 bases, and 11 bases separated the two germline ends. This CDR3 has 15 amino acids. CDR3 in amino acids: CASSLTTVPGNTIYF. The CDR3 DNA follows: TGTGCCAGCAGCTTAACGACAGTCCCTGGAAACACCATATATTTT.

This chain joins TRBV10-3 and TRBJ2-1; the D is unclear. Germline CDR1 reads ENHRY; CDR2 reads SYGVKD. The ends were cut back, 0 bases at V and 15 bases at J, with 12 bases in the middle. The CDR3 has 12 amino acids. The CDR3 protein is CAISESFLDRFF. DNA for the CDR3: TGTGCCATCAGTGAGTCTTTTTTAGATCGGTTCTTC.

The genes are TRBV6-1 and TRBJ1-6; a weak D match, TRBD1 (5 bases). This CDR3 region has 15 residues. Germline CDR1 and CDR2: MNHNS and SASEGT. Between the trimmed V and J ends, which lost 0 bases and 10 bases, there was a span of 13 bases. The DNA of the CDR3 is TGTGCCAGCAGTGAAGCTACAGGCCTTGGGTCACCCCTCCACTTT. Protein sequence: CASSEATGLGSPLHF.

This clone has just a few counts. The chain combines TRBV9 with TRBJ1-1, with D unresolved. Per germline, CDR1 SGDLS and CDR2 YYNGEE. V lost 0 bases and J 0 bases, leaving 9 bases between the germline ends. This CDR3 region has 15 residues. The CDR3 reads CASSVVWGMNTEAFF. The CDR3 bases are TGTGCCAGCAGCGTAGTTTGGGGAATGAACACTGAAGCTTTCTTT.

Worth noting for this clone: Within the sample, other DNA sequences also encode this same CDR3. The chain combines TRBV7-2 with TRBJ2-5; 11 bases match TRBD2. In germline, CDR1 is SGHTA, CDR2 FQGNSA. This CDR3 is built from 16 residues. V dropped 0 bases and J dropped 2; count of bases not matched to a gene: 2. The DNA of the CDR3 is TGTGCCAGCAGCTTAGCAGGGACTAGCGGTCAAGAGACCCAGTACTTC. It encodes CASSLAGTSGQETQYF.

The rearrangement links TRBV30 to TRBJ1-6; D gene ambiguous. V dropped 2 bases and J dropped 0 bases, with 5 bases sitting between them. Germline-derived CDR1 and CDR2 are GTSNPN and SVGIG (reference sequence). This CDR3 contains 14 residues. The chain's CDR3 is CAWSPTSYNSPLHF. The CDR3 DNA is TGTGCCTGGAGTCCTACCTCCTATAATTCACCCCTCCACTTT.